The sequence of this TCR beta chain was determined in a study of blood T cell repertoires in COVID-19 (TCRdb year 2020). In the study overall: Samples covering the acute and convalescent phases of COVID-19 were provided by collaborators in the United States, Italy and Spain. Nearly every sample came with metadata listing a de-identified subject ID, COVID-19 status, age in years and sex. The material from the prospective study consisted of cDNA or gDNA derived from T cells, B-cell-depleted T cells, or PBMCs. Where available, HLA class I and class II types were obtained from metadata supplied by the sample provider rather than from assay-based typing. The samples were drawn from the first 160 participants of the ongoing ImmuneRACE study and from over a thousand subjects provided by 6 global collaborators. The repertoires were made available in a free public database intended to serve as a resource for research on the immune response to SARS-CoV-2. The dataset comprised deeply sampled blood TCRbeta repertoires from subjects exposed to, actively infected with, or recovered from COVID-19.

This clone was recorded once. The target of this receptor is not known. The input lacks base qualities; no much larger clone sits a single base away. For this chain, trimming is 1 base at the V end and 5 bases at the J end, and the number of junction bases without a gene match is 4. From a lookup of the germline V gene (reference sequence), CDR1 and CDR2 are LGHDT and YNNKEL. Spanning cysteine to phenylalanine, the CDR3 consists of 14 amino acids. The only DNA kept is the CDR3, 42 bases in frame from the first base. The paper's findings and limits, for the study overall: The amount of clinical and demographic metadata varied by source and participant and was provided uncurated.

One collaborating source in Seattle enrolled patients while the patients were actively infected and followed the patients over time throughout the course of disease. Whole blood was collected in K2EDTA tubes by collaborating institutions according to the institutions' own protocols. For TCRbeta analysis, collaborator samples were shipped as frozen whole blood, as isolated PBMCs, or as DNA extracted from either sample type. TCRbeta CDR3 regions were amplified from genomic DNA using the immunoSEQ Assay, a bias-controlled multiplex PCR. The authors processed their data as follows. The number of nucleated cells in each sample was estimated from the amplification of reference gene primers within the assay. Sequence reads were collapsed and filtered to measure the absolute abundance of every unique TCRbeta CDR3 rearrangement. For each sample, productive Simpson clonality was calculated as the square root of Simpson's diversity index across productive rearrangements. TCRdb holds this immuneACCESS table with in-frame rearrangements only. Some clones are missing; in checked studies, unresolved V genes explain under half, and the rest has no known cause. V, J and clone size derive from that table, while D and trimming were established from the DNA sequence. The sample table lists around 250,000 clones, roughly 82% of them with a count of one. The ten largest clones add up to 5% to 6% of the sample.

The TCR was taken from a woman aged 80 or older with COVID-19, enrolled during active disease. The chain employs TRBV3-1 (or the pseudogene TRBV3-2) and TRBJ2-7; 8 central bases correspond to TRBD1. Sequencing input: peripheral blood. CDR3 sequence: CASSQATGGDEQYF. The nucleotide sequence is given as TGTGCCAGCAGCCAAGCTACAGGGGGAGACGAGCAGTACTTC.